This T cell receptor (beta chain) derives from a study of T cells in localized non-small cell lung cancer. Trimming pared 2 bases from V and 6 bases from J, leaving 16 bases between. The germline CDR1 and CDR2 sequences are GTSNPN and SVGIG (reference sequence). This CDR3 contains 15 residues. Profiling relied on immunoSEQ multiplex PCR, and the TCRdb table lists in-frame clones only, not all of them. The sample gives 30,000 to 35,000 clones, roughly 90% of which show up once; 3.5% to 5% is in the top ten. V is TRBV30 and J is TRBJ1-4; unclear D gene. This TCR came from a woman aged 35-75 years with stage I lung adenocarcinoma. The sequenced sample was peripheral blood, obtained before any cancer treatment. CDR3 sequence: CAWSPRTSGDEKLFF. CDR3 nucleotide sequence: TGTGCCTGGAGTCCCAGGACGAGTGGGGATGAAAAACTGTTTTTT. The entire variable domain, with the rest obtained from reference TRBV30 and TRBJ1-4, is as follows: SQTIHQWPATLVQPVGSPLSLECTVEGTSNPNLYWYRQAAGRGLQLLFYSVGIGQISSEVPQNLSASRPQDRQFILSSKKLLLSDSGFYLCAWSPRTSGDEKLFFGSGTQLSVL.